Presented here are 6 T cell receptor beta chains from one specimen sequenced in a study of T-cell reconstitution after alpha-beta-depleted transplantation in children. During its preparation, the TCRbeta library received unique molecular identifiers. MiXCR was run by TCRdb on the PCR reads, yielding one entry per CDR3 protein. The table has fewer than 250,000 distinct CDR3 sequences, roughly a sixth seen once. Sequencing was performed on PBMCs, mostly from graft donor cells, taken 360 days after TCRalphabeta/CD19-depleted stem cell transplant. Receptor source: a male patient aged 2-10 years who had a stem cell transplant for acute lymphoblastic leukemia, so the T cells may come from the graft donor.

This rearrangement joins TRBV20-1 to TRBJ1-4, with a possible D match to TRBD1 (6 bases). The ends were cut back, 5 bases at V and 2 bases at J, with 9 bases in the middle. The CDR3 has 13 residues. Germline CDR1 DFQATT, CDR2 SNEGSKA (reference sequence). CDR3 bases: TGCAGTGCTGAACAGGGTACTAATGAAAAACTGTTTTTT. Translated: CSAEQGTNEKLFF.

The chain links TRBV29-1 to TRBJ2-3; TRBD1 matches 8 bases. CDR1 and CDR2 (germline): SQVTM, ANQGSEA. This CDR3 is built from 14 residues. With V trimmed by 7 bases and J by 0 bases, 6 bases remained unmatched. The CDR3: CSEKDRASTDTQYF. The CDR3 DNA sequence: TGCAGCGAAAAGGACAGGGCCAGCACAGATACGCAGTATTTT.

This clonotype turned up a few times. The genes are TRBV7-2 and TRBJ2-2; 8 bases are a match to TRBD1. J lost 0 bases, V lost 5 bases, and 5 bases had no gene match. CDR1 is SGHTA, CDR2 FQGNSA, per germline. This CDR3 region has 16 residues. CDR3 loop: CASSKQGGTNTGELFF. Written as DNA, the CDR3 is TGTGCCAGCAGCAAACAGGGGGGAACGAACACCGGGGAGCTGTTTTTT.

This chain uses TRBV6-5 with TRBJ2-3, with 13 bases fitting TRBD2. Germline CDR1 reads MNHEY; CDR2 reads SVGAGI. CDR3 size: 15 residues. V was clipped by 5 bases and J by 5 bases; unmatched bases: 4. CDR3 in amino acids: CASSTSGGAGDTQYF. The CDR3 bases are TGTGCCAGCAGTACTAGCGGGGGGGCGGGAGATACGCAGTATTTT.

This chain joins TRBV20-1 and TRBJ2-7; D is possibly TRBD2 (5 bases). Germline V CDR1 and CDR2: DFQATT, SNEGSKA (reference sequence). The CDR3 extends over 16 amino acids. V was cut by 0 bases and J by 4 bases, with 19 bases left in between. CDR3 sequence (DNA): TGCAGTGCTAGAGATATGGTGCGAACCGGAGGTTACGAGCAGTACTTC. Protein: CSARDMVRTGGYEQYF.

This clonotype was counted between two and nine times. The V and J genes are TRBV11-2 and TRBJ2-3; D call uncertain. The CDR3 consists of 15 residues. V lost 0 bases and J lost 4, with 11 bases in between. Germline-derived CDR1 and CDR2 are SGHAT and FQNNGV. The CDR3 DNA is TGTGCCAGCAGCTTAGATGGTGGGTTTCCAGATACGCAGTATTTT. Its translation is CASSLDGGFPDTQYF. Full variable domain (remainder filled in from reference TRBV11-2 and TRBJ2-3): EAGVAQSPRYKIIEKRQSVAFWCNPISGHATLYWYQQILGQGPKLLIQFQNNGVVDDSQLPKDRFSAERLKGVDSTLKIQPAKLEDSAVYLCASSLDGGFPDTQYFGPGTRLTVL.